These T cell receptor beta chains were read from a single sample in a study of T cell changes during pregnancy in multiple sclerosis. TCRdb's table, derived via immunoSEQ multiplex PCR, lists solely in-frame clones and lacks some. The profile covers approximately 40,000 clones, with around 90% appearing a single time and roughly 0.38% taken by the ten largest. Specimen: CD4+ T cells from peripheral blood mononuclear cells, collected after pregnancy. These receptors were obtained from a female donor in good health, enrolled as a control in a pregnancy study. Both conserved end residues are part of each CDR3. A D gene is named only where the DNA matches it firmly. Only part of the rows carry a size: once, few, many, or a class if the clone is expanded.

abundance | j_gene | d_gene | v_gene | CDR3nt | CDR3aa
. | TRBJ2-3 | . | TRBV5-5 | TGTGCCAGCAGCTCGGAGGGCCGACGCACAGATACGCAGTATTTT | CASSSEGRRTDTQYF
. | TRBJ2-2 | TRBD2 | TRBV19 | TGTGCCAGTAGCCCACTAGCGGGGGCGAACACCGGGGAGCTGTTTTTT | CASSPLAGANTGELFF
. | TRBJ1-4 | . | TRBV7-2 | TGTGCCAGCAGCGCCGGGGGGGAGGCTAATGTAAAACTGTTTTTT | CASSAGGEANVKLFF
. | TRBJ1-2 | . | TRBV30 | TGTGCCTGGAATGTACGTCATGGGCTTGGCTACACCTTC | CAWNVRHGLGYTF
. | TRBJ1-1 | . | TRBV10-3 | TGTGCCATCAGCCGGAGCTTGAACACTGAAGCTTTCTTT | CAISRSLNTEAFF
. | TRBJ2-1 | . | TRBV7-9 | TGTGCCAGCAGCTTAGCGAGCGGCAGCCACGAGCAGTTCTTC | CASSLASGSHEQFF
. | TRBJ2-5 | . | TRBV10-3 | TGTGCCATCAGTGGGAGCGTTGGAGAGACCCAGTACTTC | CAISGSVGETQYF
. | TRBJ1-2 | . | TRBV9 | TGTGCCAGCAGCGAGGGAGAATCTTTCTATGGCTACACCTTC | CASSEGESFYGYTF
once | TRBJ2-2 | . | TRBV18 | TGTGCCAGCTCACCAGGGTTAGCCGGGACAAAGAACACCGGGGAGCTGTTTTTT | CASSPGLAGTKNTGELFF
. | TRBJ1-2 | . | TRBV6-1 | TGTGCCAGCAGTGAAGGGGGGAGGGCCTATGGCTACACCTTC | CASSEGGRAYGYTF
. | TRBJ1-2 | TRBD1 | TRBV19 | TGTGCCAGTGTAGCTCCCGGGACAGGGTTTGGCGGCTACACCTTC | CASVAPGTGFGGYTF
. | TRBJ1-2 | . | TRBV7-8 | TGTGCCAGCAGCATGGACAGTTATGGCTACACCTTC | CASSMDSYGYTF
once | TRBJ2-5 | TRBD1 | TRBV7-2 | TGTGCCAGCAGGGCCCGGACAGGGCTTGGGGAGACCCAGTACTTC | CASRARTGLGETQYF
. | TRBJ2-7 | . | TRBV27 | TGTGCCAGCAGTTGGCAGGAAGGATCCGAGCAGTACTTC | CASSWQEGSEQYF
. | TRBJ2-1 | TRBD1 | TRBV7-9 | TGTGCCAGCAGCCCAAGGGGGCTTCTGTCCAATGAGCAGTTCTTC | CASSPRGLLSNEQFF
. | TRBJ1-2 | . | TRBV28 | TGTGCCAGCAGTTTCCTTACTAATAACTATGGCTACACCTTC | CASSFLTNNYGYTF
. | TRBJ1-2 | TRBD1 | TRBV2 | TGTGCCAGCAGCCCGGGACAGGGACTAAGAGGCTACACCTTC | CASSPGQGLRGYTF
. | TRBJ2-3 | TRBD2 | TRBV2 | TGTGCCAGCAGGGGGCGGGGGGTCACAGATACGCAGTATTTT | CASRGRGVTDTQYF
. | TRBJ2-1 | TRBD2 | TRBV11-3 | TGTGCCAGCAGCGTGGGGTTAGCGGGTGGTTATAATGAGCAGTTCTTC | CASSVGLAGGYNEQFF
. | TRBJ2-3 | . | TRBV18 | TGTGCCAGCTCACCGTTGGGGGGGGCCCTCACAGATACGCAGTATTTT | CASSPLGGALTDTQYF
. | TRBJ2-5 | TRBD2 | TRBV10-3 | TGTGCCTCATCTCGCCAGGGACTAGCGGGGTCCGGAGAGACCCAGTACTTC | CASSRQGLAGSGETQYF
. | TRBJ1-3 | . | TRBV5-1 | TGCGCCAGCAGCTTGGGGTGGGGGCAGATCGGAAACACCATATATTTT | CASSLGWGQIGNTIYF
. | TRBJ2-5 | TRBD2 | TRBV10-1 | TGCGCCAGCAGTGAGAGCCTAGCGGGAGGGCCGAGAGGGGAGACCCAGTACTTC | CASSESLAGGPRGETQYF
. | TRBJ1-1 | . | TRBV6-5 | TGTGCCAGCAGTTACACGACACCCCCGAACACTGAAGCTTTCTTT | CASSYTTPPNTEAFF
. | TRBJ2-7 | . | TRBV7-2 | TGTGCCAGCAGCTTAGAACAGGGTTCCTACGAGCAGTACTTC | CASSLEQGSYEQYF
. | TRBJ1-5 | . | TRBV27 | TGTGCCAGCAGTTTGACTGACAATCAGCCCCAGCATTTT | CASSLTDNQPQHF
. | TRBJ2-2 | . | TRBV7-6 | TGTGCCAGCAGCTTGCCGGGAAGCGGGGAGCTGTTTTTT | CASSLPGSGELFF
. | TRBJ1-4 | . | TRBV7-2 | TGTGCCAGCAGCTTACCCGGGGGCGGGGGGAATGAAAAACTGTTTTTT | CASSLPGGGGNEKLFF
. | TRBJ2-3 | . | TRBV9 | TGTGCCAGCAGCGTAACCTCGGCGGGTATCACAGATACGCAGTATTTT | CASSVTSAGITDTQYF
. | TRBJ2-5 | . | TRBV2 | TGTGCCAGCAGTGACGAACGCCCGGGGACCCAGTACTTC | CASSDERPGTQYF
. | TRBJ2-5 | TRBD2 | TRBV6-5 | TGTGCCAGCAGTACCCTAGCGGGAGTTGAGACCCAGTACTTC | CASSTLAGVETQYF
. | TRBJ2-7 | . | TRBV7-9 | TGTGCCAGCAGCTCGACAGCTACCTACGAGCAGTACTTC | CASSSTATYEQYF
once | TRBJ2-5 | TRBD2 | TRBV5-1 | TGCGCCAGCAGCTTGGGGTCTAGCGGAACCCAAGAGACCCAGTACTTC | CASSLGSSGTQETQYF
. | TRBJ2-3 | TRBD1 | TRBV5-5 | TGTGCCAGCAGCTTGGACGTAACAGGGGAGAGAACAGATACGCAGTATTTT | CASSLDVTGERTDTQYF
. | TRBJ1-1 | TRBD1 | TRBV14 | TGTGCCAGCAGCCAATTAGGGGGCAACACTGAAGCTTTCTTT | CASSQLGGNTEAFF
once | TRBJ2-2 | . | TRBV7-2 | TGTGCCAGCAGCTTAATCGGCACCGGGGAGCTGTTTTTT | CASSLIGTGELFF
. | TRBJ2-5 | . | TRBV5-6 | TGTGCCAGCAGCCCGGACTATGGGAGCGGGACCCAGTACTTC | CASSPDYGSGTQYF
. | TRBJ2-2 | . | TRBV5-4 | TGTGCCAGCAGCTTGGACCGGTCCTCGAACACCGGGGAGCTGTTTTTT | CASSLDRSSNTGELFF
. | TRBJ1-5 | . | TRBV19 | TGTGCCAGTAGCACAGGGAATACCAATCAGCCCCAGCATTTT | CASSTGNTNQPQHF